The source of this T cell receptor beta chain is a study of lymphopenia after photon versus proton radiotherapy. The CDR3 runs to 11 residues. CDR1 is SGHNT and CDR2 is YENEEA in the germline V gene. The V and J ends lost 1 base and 10 bases respectively, with 5 bases between them. Broader study findings: Proton therapy kept repertoires fairly stable, unlike photons, which gained effector/memory cells.

Generated by immunoSEQ multiplex PCR, the TCRdb table keeps only in-frame clones and is missing some. The sample has 39,000 or so clones; 90% to 95% are singletons. This clone was counted once. The antigen is not known. The receptor was derived from a man between 60 and 75 years old with cholangiocarcinoma. The sequenced sample was peripheral blood, obtained from a patient treated with photon-based radiotherapy. This chain connects TRBV11-3 to TRBJ2-1; D call uncertain. The CDR3 loop is CASSLAGEQFF. The DNA for the CDR3 is TGTGCCAGCAGCTTAGCGGGCGAGCAGTTCTTC.